A selection of T cell receptor beta chains follows, all from one sample in a study of cytomegalovirus exposure and HLA in healthy donors. Produced via immunoSEQ multiplex PCR; TCRdb's table is partial and in-frame only. The table records more than 70,000 clones, approximately 94% of them present only once. Sequencing was done on a sample of PBMCs. These receptors all stem from a woman aged 18-35 years in good health and CMV-seronegative. CDR3s include the opening cysteine and the closing phenylalanine or tryptophan. The order of the fields is clone size, J gene, V gene, D gene, CDR3 protein, CDR3 DNA. A D gene is named only where the DNA matches it firmly. Expanded clones get a size class; other rows say once, few or many, or leave the size out.

size: NA
J: TRBJ2-2
V: TRBV11-3
D: TRBD2
CDR3: CASSSGGRSTGELFF
DNA: TGTGCCAGCAGCTCGGGAGGACGAAGCACCGGGGAGCTGTTTTTT

size: NA
J: TRBJ2-2
V: TRBV6-5
D: TRBD1
CDR3: CASSRTGGTGELFF
DNA: TGTGCCAGCAGTCGGACAGGGGGCACCGGGGAGCTGTTTTTT

size: NA
J: TRBJ2-4
V: TRBV30
D: TRBD1
CDR3: CAWGTGVAKNIQYF
DNA: TGTGCCTGGGGGACAGGGGTAGCCAAAAACATTCAGTACTTC

size: NA
J: TRBJ1-1
V: TRBV5-1
D: TRBD1
CDR3: CASSFRTGTDTEAFF
DNA: TGCGCCAGCAGCTTTCGGACAGGGACGGACACTGAAGCTTTCTTT

size: NA
J: TRBJ2-3
V: TRBV6-5
D: NA
CDR3: CASSLSGTQYF
DNA: TGTGCCAGCAGCCTTAGCGGAACGCAGTATTTT

size: few
J: TRBJ2-7
V: TRBV12-2
D: NA
CDR3: CASRSWTGGEQYF
DNA: TGTGCAAGTCGCTCTTGGACAGGGGGGGAGCAGTACTTC

size: few
J: TRBJ1-2
V: TRBV5-1
D: TRBD1
CDR3: CASTKSGTDYGYTF
DNA: TGCGCCAGCACAAAATCCGGGACAGACTATGGCTACACCTTC

size: NA
J: TRBJ1-1
V: TRBV6-5
D: NA
CDR3: CASSQGNTEAFF
DNA: TGTGCCAGCAGTCAGGGTAACACTGAAGCTTTCTTT

size: NA
J: TRBJ2-7
V: TRBV27
D: NA
CDR3: CASSLSSGYEQYF
DNA: TGTGCCAGCAGTTTATCATCCGGGTACGAGCAGTACTTC

size: NA
J: TRBJ2-7
V: TRBV7-6
D: TRBD2
CDR3: CASSTRLAGALYYEQYF
DNA: TGTGCCAGCAGCACCCGACTAGCGGGGGCCCTTTACTACGAGCAGTACTTC

size: NA
J: TRBJ2-7
V: TRBV5-5
D: NA
CDR3: CASRGDISYEQYF
DNA: TGTGCCAGCAGGGGGGACATCTCCTACGAGCAGTACTTC

size: NA
J: TRBJ2-5
V: TRBV9
D: TRBD2
CDR3: CASSVGGSVAGGETQYF
DNA: TGTGCCAGCAGCGTAGGGGGGTCGGTAGCGGGGGGAGAGACCCAGTACTTC

size: NA
J: TRBJ1-4
V: TRBV6-1
D: NA
CDR3: CASSGTSEKLFF
DNA: TGTGCCAGCAGTGGGACATCTGAAAAACTGTTTTTT

size: NA
J: TRBJ1-5
V: TRBV7-6
D: NA
CDR3: CASSPTGNLGQPQHF
DNA: TGTGCCAGCAGCCCTACAGGGAATCTCGGTCAGCCCCAGCATTTT

size: NA
J: TRBJ1-1
V: TRBV9
D: NA
CDR3: CASSVDGGLNTEAFF
DNA: TGTGCCAGCAGCGTAGACGGGGGGTTGAACACTGAAGCTTTCTTT

size: NA
J: TRBJ1-5
V: TRBV6-5
D: NA
CDR3: CASSGEFNQPQHF
DNA: TGTGCCAGCAGTGGGGAGTTCAATCAGCCCCAGCATTTT

size: NA
J: TRBJ1-1
V: TRBV28
D: NA
CDR3: CASSLADSNTEAFF
DNA: TGTGCCAGCAGTTTGGCGGATTCGAACACTGAAGCTTTCTTT

size: NA
J: TRBJ2-2
V: TRBV30
D: NA
CDR3: CAWSVRGLSPGELFF
DNA: TGTGCCTGGAGTGTACGGGGATTATCTCCCGGGGAGCTGTTTTTT

size: NA
J: TRBJ2-6
V: TRBV27
D: NA
CDR3: CASSFSSGANVLTF
DNA: TGTGCCAGCAGTTTCAGCTCTGGGGCCAACGTCCTGACTTTC

size: NA
J: TRBJ2-5
V: TRBV13
D: TRBD1
CDR3: CASSYTGGRETQYF
DNA: TGTGCCAGCAGCTATACAGGGGGCCGGGAGACCCAGTACTTC

size: NA
J: TRBJ2-7
V: TRBV11-2
D: NA
CDR3: CASSLSEQYF
DNA: TGTGCCAGCAGCCTATCTGAGCAGTACTTC

size: once
J: TRBJ1-1
V: TRBV2
D: TRBD1
CDR3: CASSAEGAGGTEAFF
DNA: TGTGCCAGCAGTGCGGAGGGGGCAGGGGGCACTGAAGCTTTCTTT

size: NA
J: TRBJ2-7
V: TRBV28
D: NA
CDR3: CASSYGSYEQYF
DNA: TGTGCCAGCAGTTACGGCTCCTACGAGCAGTACTTC

size: NA
J: TRBJ2-5
V: TRBV27
D: NA
CDR3: CASSPGTGGSWTSGKQETQYF
DNA: TGTGCCAGCAGCCCCGGGACAGGGGGTTCTTGGACTAGCGGGAAACAAGAGACCCAGTACTTC

size: NA
J: TRBJ2-1
V: TRBV7-3
D: TRBD2
CDR3: CASSLVGGANEQFF
DNA: TGTGCCAGCAGCTTGGTCGGGGGGGCAAATGAGCAGTTCTTC

size: NA
J: TRBJ1-2
V: TRBV7-2
D: NA
CDR3: CASSLGGQGLGYTF
DNA: TGTGCCAGCAGCTTAGGGGGGCAGGGGTTGGGCTACACCTTC

size: NA
J: TRBJ2-7
V: TRBV28
D: NA
CDR3: CASSPPPGSEQYF
DNA: TGTGCCAGCAGTCCCCCACCCGGGAGCGAGCAGTACTTC

size: NA
J: TRBJ2-1
V: TRBV6-1
D: NA
CDR3: CAGNSGSRDEQFF
DNA: TGTGCCGGAAATTCCGGGAGTAGGGATGAGCAGTTCTTC

size: NA
J: TRBJ2-7
V: TRBV28
D: TRBD1
CDR3: CASSPTGSLYEQYF
DNA: TGTGCCAGCAGTCCGACAGGGTCCCTCTACGAGCAGTACTTC

size: NA
J: TRBJ2-7
V: TRBV29-1
D: NA
CDR3: CSGGVGPGEQYF
DNA: TGCAGTGGGGGCGTGGGGCCCGGCGAGCAGTACTTC

size: medium-sized
J: TRBJ2-1
V: TRBV4-1
D: TRBD2
CDR3: CASSLRLAWEQFF
DNA: TGCGCCAGCAGCCTCCGACTAGCCTGGGAGCAGTTCTTC

size: few
J: TRBJ2-7
V: TRBV2
D: NA
CDR3: CASSGTTYEQYF
DNA: TGTGCCAGCAGTGGGACAACCTACGAGCAGTACTTC

size: NA
J: TRBJ2-7
V: TRBV10-2
D: NA
CDR3: CASSEVTRRGEQYF
DNA: TGCGCCAGCAGTGAGGTCACTCGACGAGGCGAGCAGTACTTC

size: NA
J: TRBJ2-1
V: TRBV9
D: TRBD2
CDR3: CASSVASGGAVEQFF
DNA: TGTGCCAGCAGCGTAGCTAGCGGGGGGGCAGTTGAGCAGTTCTTC

size: NA
J: TRBJ1-2
V: TRBV7-8
D: NA
CDR3: CASSLPGYGYTF
DNA: TGTGCCAGCAGCTTACCGGGCTATGGCTACACCTTC

size: NA
J: TRBJ2-2
V: TRBV6-1
D: NA
CDR3: CASSEIVSGKGRISSSANTGELFF
DNA: TGTGCCAGCAGTGAAATAGTTAGTGGAAAGGGGCGCATTTCTTCTAGCGCGAACACCGGGGAGCTGTTTTTT

size: NA
J: TRBJ2-3
V: TRBV7-8
D: NA
CDR3: CASSLGPMSQDGTDTQYF
DNA: TGTGCCAGCAGCTTAGGGCCGATGAGCCAGGATGGCACAGATACGCAGTATTTT

size: NA
J: TRBJ1-4
V: TRBV6-5
D: TRBD1
CDR3: CAGDRQGNEKLFF
DNA: TGTGCCGGTGACCGACAGGGTAATGAAAAACTGTTTTTT

size: NA
J: TRBJ1-1
V: TRBV6-5
D: NA
CDR3: CASRRNTEAFF
DNA: TGTGCCAGCAGGCGGAACACTGAAGCTTTCTTT

size: NA
J: TRBJ2-4
V: TRBV11-2
D: TRBD2
CDR3: CASSLRGRARGDIQYF
DNA: TGTGCCAGCAGCTTACGCGGGAGGGCCCGGGGGGACATTCAGTACTTC

size: NA
J: TRBJ2-3
V: TRBV27
D: TRBD2
CDR3: CASSLLLAGSTDTQYF
DNA: TGTGCCAGCAGTTTGTTACTAGCGGGAAGCACAGATACGCAGTATTTT

size: NA
J: TRBJ1-3
V: TRBV2
D: NA
CDR3: CASSSPSDTIYF
DNA: TGTGCCAGCAGTTCCCCATCGGACACCATATATTTT

size: NA
J: TRBJ1-4
V: TRBV13
D: NA
CDR3: CASSLRVTNEKLFF
DNA: TGTGCCAGCAGCCTGAGGGTGACTAATGAAAAACTGTTTTTT

size: NA
J: TRBJ1-4
V: TRBV2
D: NA
CDR3: CASSLHGRVNEKLFF
DNA: TGTGCCAGCAGTCTCCACGGGAGAGTTAATGAAAAACTGTTTTTT

size: NA
J: TRBJ1-2
V: TRBV19
D: TRBD1
CDR3: CASSFGTGGYGYTF
DNA: TGTGCCAGTAGTTTCGGGACAGGGGGCTATGGCTACACCTTC

size: NA
J: TRBJ2-3
V: TRBV7-6
D: TRBD2
CDR3: CASSLRASGGADTQYF
DNA: TGTGCCAGCAGCTTACGGGCTAGCGGGGGGGCAGATACGCAGTATTTT

size: NA
J: TRBJ2-1
V: TRBV7-9
D: NA
CDR3: CASISGARSYNEQFF
DNA: TGTGCCAGCATAAGTGGGGCCAGATCCTACAATGAGCAGTTCTTC

size: NA
J: TRBJ1-6
V: TRBV5-6
D: TRBD1
CDR3: CASSPGTGTSPLHF
DNA: TGTGCCAGCAGCCCTGGGACAGGGACTTCACCCCTCCACTTT

size: NA
J: TRBJ1-5
V: TRBV5-6
D: NA
CDR3: CASSLWQGNQPQHF
DNA: TGTGCCAGCAGCTTGTGGCAGGGAAATCAGCCCCAGCATTTT

size: NA
J: TRBJ1-2
V: TRBV27
D: NA
CDR3: CASSPGNNYGYTF
DNA: TGTGCCAGCAGCCCTGGCAATAACTATGGCTACACCTTC

size: NA
J: TRBJ1-1
V: TRBV2
D: TRBD1
CDR3: CASSRGQVIAEAFF
DNA: TGTGCCAGCAGTAGAGGACAGGTAATAGCTGAAGCTTTCTTT

size: NA
J: TRBJ1-1
V: TRBV11-3
D: NA
CDR3: CASSVTGNTEAFF
DNA: TGTGCCAGCAGCGTGACAGGGAACACTGAAGCTTTCTTT

size: NA
J: TRBJ1-1
V: TRBV19
D: TRBD1
CDR3: CASSYRGENTEAFF
DNA: TGTGCCAGTAGTTACAGGGGCGAGAACACTGAAGCTTTCTTT

size: NA
J: TRBJ2-6
V: TRBV10-3
D: NA
CDR3: CAISESRQALSSGANVLTF
DNA: TGTGCCATCAGTGAGTCAAGACAGGCCCTAAGCTCTGGGGCCAACGTCCTGACTTTC

size: NA
J: TRBJ2-3
V: TRBV27
D: NA
CDR3: CASRLAGWGTDTQYF
DNA: TGTGCCAGCAGATTGGCGGGGTGGGGTACAGATACGCAGTATTTT

size: NA
J: TRBJ1-1
V: TRBV18
D: NA
CDR3: CASSQDRNTEAFF
DNA: TGTGCCAGCTCACAAGACAGGAACACTGAAGCTTTCTTT

size: NA
J: TRBJ1-1
V: TRBV28
D: NA
CDR3: CASSRVTEAFF
DNA: TGTGCCAGCAGCCGGGTCACTGAAGCTTTCTTT

size: NA
J: TRBJ1-4
V: TRBV28
D: TRBD1
CDR3: CASSLGTGGPTNEKLFF
DNA: TGTGCCAGCAGTTTGGGGACAGGGGGACCAACTAATGAAAAACTGTTTTTT